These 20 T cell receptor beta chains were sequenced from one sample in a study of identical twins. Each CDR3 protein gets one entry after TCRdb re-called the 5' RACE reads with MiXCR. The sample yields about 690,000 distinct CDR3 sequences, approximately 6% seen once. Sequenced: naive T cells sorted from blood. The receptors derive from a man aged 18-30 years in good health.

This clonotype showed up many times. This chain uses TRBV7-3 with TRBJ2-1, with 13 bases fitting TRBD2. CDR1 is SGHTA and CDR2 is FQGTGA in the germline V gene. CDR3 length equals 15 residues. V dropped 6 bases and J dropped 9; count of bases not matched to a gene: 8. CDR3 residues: CASSPGTSGTFEQFF. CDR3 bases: TGTGCCAGCAGTCCTGGGACTAGCGGGACTTTTGAGCAGTTCTTC.

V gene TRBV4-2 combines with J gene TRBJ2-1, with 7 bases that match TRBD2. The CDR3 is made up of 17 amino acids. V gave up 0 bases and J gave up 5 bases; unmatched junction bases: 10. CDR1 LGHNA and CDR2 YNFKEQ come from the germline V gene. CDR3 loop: CASSQDPGGPGNNEQFF. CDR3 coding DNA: TGTGCCAGCAGCCAAGACCCGGGGGGACCTGGGAACAATGAGCAGTTCTTC.

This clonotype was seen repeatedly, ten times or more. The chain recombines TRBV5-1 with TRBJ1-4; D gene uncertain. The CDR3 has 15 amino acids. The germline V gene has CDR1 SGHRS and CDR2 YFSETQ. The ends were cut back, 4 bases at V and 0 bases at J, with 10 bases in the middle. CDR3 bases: TGCGCCAGCAGCGGCACACTTGCAACTAATGAAAAACTGTTTTTT. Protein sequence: CASSGTLATNEKLFF. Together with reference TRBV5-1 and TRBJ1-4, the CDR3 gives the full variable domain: KAGVTQTPRYLIKTRGQQVTLSCSPISGHRSVSWYQQTPGQGLQFLFEYFSETQRNKGNFPGRFSGRQFSNSRSEMNVSTLELGDSALYLCASSGTLATNEKLFFGSGTQLSVL.

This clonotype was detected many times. The CDR3 coding sequence is TGTGCCAGCAGTTTAGCACAGGGTTACACTGAAGCTTTCTTT. It is translated as CASSLAQGYTEAFF. This chain joins TRBV27 and TRBJ1-1; perhaps TRBD1 as D (6 bases). Trimming removed 2 bases from V and 3 bases from J, with 10 bases in between. The CDR3 length is 14 residues. The germline V gene encodes CDR1 MNHEY and CDR2 SMNVEV (reference sequence).

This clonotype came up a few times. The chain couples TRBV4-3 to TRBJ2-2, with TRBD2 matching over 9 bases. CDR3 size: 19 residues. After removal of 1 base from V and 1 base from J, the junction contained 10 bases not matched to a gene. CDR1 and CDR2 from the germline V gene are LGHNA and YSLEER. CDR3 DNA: TGCGCCAGCAGCCAAGTCGGCGGGGGGGACCTACTGAACACCGGGGAGCTGTTTTTT. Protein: CASSQVGGGDLLNTGELFF.

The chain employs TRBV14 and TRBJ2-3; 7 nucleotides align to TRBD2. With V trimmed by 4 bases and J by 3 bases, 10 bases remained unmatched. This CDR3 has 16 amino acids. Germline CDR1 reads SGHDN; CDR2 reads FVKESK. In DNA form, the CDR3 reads TGTGCCAGCAGCCTGCGGGGGAAGGGTTCGACAGATACGCAGTATTTT. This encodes CASSLRGKGSTDTQYF. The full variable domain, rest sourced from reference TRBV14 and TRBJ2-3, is EAGVTQFPSHSVIEKGQTVTLRCDPISGHDNLYWYRRVMGKEIKFLLHFVKESKQDESGMPNNRFLAERTGGTYSTLKVQPAELEDSGVYFCASSLRGKGSTDTQYFGPGTRLTVL.

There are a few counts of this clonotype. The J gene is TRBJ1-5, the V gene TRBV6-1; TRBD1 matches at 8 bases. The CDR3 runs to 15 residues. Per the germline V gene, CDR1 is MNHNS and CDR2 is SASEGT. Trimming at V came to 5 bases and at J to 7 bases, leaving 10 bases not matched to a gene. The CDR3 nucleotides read TGTGCCAGCAGTCCACGGACAGGGATAGGGCAGCCCCAGCATTTT. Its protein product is CASSPRTGIGQPQHF.

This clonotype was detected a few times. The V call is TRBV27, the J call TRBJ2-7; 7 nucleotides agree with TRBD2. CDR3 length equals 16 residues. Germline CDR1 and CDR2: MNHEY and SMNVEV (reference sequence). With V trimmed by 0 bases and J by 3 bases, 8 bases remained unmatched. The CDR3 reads CASSLSGEGGVYEQYF. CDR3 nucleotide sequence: TGTGCCAGCAGTTTATCAGGGGAGGGAGGGGTCTACGAGCAGTACTTC.

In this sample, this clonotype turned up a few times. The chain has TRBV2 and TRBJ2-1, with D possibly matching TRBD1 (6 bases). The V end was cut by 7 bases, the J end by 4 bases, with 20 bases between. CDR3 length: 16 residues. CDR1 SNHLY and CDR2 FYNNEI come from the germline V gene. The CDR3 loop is CASMTPGDTPYNEQFF. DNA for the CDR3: TGTGCCAGCATGACCCCAGGGGACACCCCTTACAATGAGCAGTTCTTC.

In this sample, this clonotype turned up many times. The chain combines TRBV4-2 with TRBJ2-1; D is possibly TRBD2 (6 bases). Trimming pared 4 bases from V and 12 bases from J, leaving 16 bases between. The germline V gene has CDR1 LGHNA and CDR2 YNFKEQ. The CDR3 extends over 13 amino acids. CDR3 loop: CASSPKPGSRQFF. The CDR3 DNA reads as TGTGCCAGCAGCCCCAAGCCCGGGAGTCGGCAGTTCTTC.

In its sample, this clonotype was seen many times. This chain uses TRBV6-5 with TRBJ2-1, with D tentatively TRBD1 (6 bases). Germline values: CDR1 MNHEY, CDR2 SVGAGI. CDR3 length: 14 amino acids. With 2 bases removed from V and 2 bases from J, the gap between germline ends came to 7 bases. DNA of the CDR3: TGTGCCAGCAGTTACGGGGGCGCCTACAATGAGCAGTTCTTC. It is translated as CASSYGGAYNEQFF.

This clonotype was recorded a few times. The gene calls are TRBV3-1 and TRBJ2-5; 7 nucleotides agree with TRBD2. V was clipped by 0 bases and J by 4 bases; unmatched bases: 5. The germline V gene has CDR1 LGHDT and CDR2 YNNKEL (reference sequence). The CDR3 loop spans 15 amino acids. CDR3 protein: CASSQDWSGTETQYF. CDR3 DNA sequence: TGTGCCAGCAGCCAAGACTGGAGCGGGACAGAGACCCAGTACTTC.

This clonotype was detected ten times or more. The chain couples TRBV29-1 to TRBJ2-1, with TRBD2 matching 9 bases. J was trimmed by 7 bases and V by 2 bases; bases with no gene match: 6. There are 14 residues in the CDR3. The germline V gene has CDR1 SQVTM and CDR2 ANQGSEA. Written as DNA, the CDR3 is TGCAGCGTTGAATGGCTAGCGGGAAGGAATGAGCAGTTCTTC. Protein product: CSVEWLAGRNEQFF.

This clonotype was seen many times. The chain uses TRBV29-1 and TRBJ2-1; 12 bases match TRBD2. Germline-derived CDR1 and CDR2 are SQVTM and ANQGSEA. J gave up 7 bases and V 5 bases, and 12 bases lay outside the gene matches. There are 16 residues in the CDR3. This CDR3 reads CSVSLAGGRRGNEQFF. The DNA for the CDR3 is TGCAGCGTTTCGCTAGCGGGAGGGAGGCGCGGTAATGAGCAGTTCTTC.

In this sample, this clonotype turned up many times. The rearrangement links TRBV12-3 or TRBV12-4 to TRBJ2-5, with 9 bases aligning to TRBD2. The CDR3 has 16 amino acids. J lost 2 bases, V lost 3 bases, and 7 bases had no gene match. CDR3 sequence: CASSFGLAGNQETQYF. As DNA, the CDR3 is TGTGCCAGCAGTTTTGGTCTAGCGGGAAATCAAGAGACCCAGTACTTC.

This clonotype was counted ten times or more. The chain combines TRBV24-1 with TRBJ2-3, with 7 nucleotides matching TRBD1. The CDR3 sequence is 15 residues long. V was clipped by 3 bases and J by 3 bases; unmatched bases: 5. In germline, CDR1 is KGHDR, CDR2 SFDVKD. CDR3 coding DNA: TGTGCCACCAGTGATGAGAACAGGGGAACAGATACGCAGTATTTT. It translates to CATSDENRGTDTQYF.

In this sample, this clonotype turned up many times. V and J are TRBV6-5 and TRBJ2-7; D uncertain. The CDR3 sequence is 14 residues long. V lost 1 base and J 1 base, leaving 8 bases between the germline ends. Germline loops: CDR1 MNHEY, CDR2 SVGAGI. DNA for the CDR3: TGTGCCAGCAGTTACTACCAGAGTTCCTACGAGCAGTACTTC. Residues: CASSYYQSSYEQYF.

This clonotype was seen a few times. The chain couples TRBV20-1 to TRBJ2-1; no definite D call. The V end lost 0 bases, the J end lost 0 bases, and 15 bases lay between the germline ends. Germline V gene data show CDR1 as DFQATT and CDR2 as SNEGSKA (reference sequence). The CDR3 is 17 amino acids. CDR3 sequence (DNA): TGCAGTGCTAGAGATCTCCGTTTCTTCGACTCCTACAATGAGCAGTTCTTC. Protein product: CSARDLRFFDSYNEQFF.

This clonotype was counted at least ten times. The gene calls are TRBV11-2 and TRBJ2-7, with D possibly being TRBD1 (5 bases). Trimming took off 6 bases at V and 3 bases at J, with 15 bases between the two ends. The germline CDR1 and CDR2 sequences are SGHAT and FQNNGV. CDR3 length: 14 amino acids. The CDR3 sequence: CASRDPRGFYEQYV. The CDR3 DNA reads TGTGCCAGCAGGGATCCTAGGGGTTTCTACGAGCAGTACGTC.

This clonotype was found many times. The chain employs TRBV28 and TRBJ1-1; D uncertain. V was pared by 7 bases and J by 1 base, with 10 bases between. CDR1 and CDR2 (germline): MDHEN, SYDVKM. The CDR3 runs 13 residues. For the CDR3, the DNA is TGTGCCAGCATAACTAGAGGGAACACTGAAGCTTTCTTT. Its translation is CASITRGNTEAFF. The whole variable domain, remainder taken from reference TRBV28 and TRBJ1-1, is DVKVTQSSRYLVKRTGEKVFLECVQDMDHENMFWYRQDPGLGLRLIYFSYDVKMKEKGDIPEGYSVSREKKERFSLILESASTNQTSMYLCASITRGNTEAFFGQGTRLTVV.